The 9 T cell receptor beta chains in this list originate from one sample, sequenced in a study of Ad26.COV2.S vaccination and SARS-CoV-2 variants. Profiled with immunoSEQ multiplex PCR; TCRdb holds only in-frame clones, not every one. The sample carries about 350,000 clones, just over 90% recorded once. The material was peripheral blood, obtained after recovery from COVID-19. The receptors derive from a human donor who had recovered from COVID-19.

In nucleotides, the CDR3 is TGTGCCAGCAGTTTAACAGGGATGCGGAGAAATGAAAAACTGTTTTTT. Translating gives CASSLTGMRRNEKLFF. The chain employs TRBV7-8 and TRBJ1-4, with D possibly matching TRBD1 (6 bases). V was trimmed by 6 bases and J by 5 bases, leaving 19 bases between them. Germline V CDR1 and CDR2: SGHVS, FQNEAQ. CDR3 length: 16 amino acids.

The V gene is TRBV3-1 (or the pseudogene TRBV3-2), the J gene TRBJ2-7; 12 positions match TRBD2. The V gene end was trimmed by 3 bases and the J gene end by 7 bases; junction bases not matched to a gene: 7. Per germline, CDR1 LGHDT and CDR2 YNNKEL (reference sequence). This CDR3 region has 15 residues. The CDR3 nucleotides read TGTGCCAGCAGCCAGACTAGCGGGGGCCCTAGAGAGCAGTACTTC. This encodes CASSQTSGGPREQYF.

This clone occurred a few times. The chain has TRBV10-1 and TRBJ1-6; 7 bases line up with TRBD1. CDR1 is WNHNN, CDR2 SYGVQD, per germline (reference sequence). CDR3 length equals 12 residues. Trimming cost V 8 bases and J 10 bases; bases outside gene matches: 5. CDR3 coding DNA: TGCGCCAGCGGGGACAGAGAATCACCCCTCCACTTT. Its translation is CASGDRESPLHF.

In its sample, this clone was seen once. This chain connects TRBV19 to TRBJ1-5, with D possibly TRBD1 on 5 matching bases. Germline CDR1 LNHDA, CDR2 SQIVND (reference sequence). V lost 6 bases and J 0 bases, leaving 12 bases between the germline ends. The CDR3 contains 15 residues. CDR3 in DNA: TGTGCCAGTAGGCGACAGCCGCCTAGCAATCAGCCCCAGCATTTT. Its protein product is CASRRQPPSNQPQHF.

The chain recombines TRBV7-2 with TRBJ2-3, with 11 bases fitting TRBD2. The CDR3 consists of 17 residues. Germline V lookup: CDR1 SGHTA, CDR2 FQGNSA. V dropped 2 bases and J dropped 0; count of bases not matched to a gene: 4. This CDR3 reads CASSLHRLAGSTDTQYF. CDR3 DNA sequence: TGTGCCAGCAGCTTACATCGACTAGCGGGGAGCACAGATACGCAGTATTTT. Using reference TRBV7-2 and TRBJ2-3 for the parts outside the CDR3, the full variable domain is GAGVSQSPSNKVTEKGKDVELRCDPISGHTALYWYRQSLGQGLEFLIYFQGNSAPDKSGLPSDRFSAERTGGSVSTLTIQRTQQEDSAVYLCASSLHRLAGSTDTQYFGPGTRLTVL.

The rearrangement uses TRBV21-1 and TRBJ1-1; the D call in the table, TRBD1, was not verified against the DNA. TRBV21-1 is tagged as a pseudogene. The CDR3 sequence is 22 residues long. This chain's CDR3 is CASSRLPDRGLPHPPENTEAFF. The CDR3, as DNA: TGTGCCAGCAGCAGACTTCCGGACAGGGGGTTACCCCACCCTCCTGAGAACACTGAAGCTTTCTTT.

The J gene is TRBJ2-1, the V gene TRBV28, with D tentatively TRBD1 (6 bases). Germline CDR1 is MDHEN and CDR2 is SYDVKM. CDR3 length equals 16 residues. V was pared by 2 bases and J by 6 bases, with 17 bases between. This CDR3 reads CASSLTGQRRSNEQFF. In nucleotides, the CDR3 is TGTGCCAGCAGTTTAACGGGACAACGAAGGAGCAATGAGCAGTTCTTC.

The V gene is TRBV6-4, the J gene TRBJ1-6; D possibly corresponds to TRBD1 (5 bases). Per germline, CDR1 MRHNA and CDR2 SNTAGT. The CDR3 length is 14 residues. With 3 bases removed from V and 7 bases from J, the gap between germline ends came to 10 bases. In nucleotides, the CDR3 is TGTGCCAGCAGTGATAAGGCAGGGAATTCACCCCTCCACTTT. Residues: CASSDKAGNSPLHF.

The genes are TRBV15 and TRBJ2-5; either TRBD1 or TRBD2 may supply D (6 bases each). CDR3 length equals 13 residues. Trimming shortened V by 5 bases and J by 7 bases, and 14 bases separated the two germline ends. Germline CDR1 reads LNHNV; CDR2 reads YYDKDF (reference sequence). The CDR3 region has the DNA TGTGCCACCAGCTTCGAAGGGGGAGGGACCCAGTACTTC. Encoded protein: CATSFEGGGTQYF.